What follows describes a single T cell receptor beta chain. It has no known antigen specificity. This may be a read error: a much more frequent sequence differs by one nucleotide. The data derive from a study of T-cell memory formation after mild COVID-19 (dated by TCRdb to 2020 to 2022). About the investigation overall: TCR sequence clusters from the two donors were found to be largely donor specific. T-cell clones expanding and contracting after mild COVID-19 in two donors were tracked by longitudinal TCRalpha and TCRbeta repertoire sequencing. Two young, previously healthy adult volunteers made up the cohort, one male and one female. Study-level results and caveats: The second-wave clones that peaked on day 37 were not confirmed to be SARS-CoV-2 specific. Some responding clones were detected in pre-infection memory, which suggested that pre-existing cross-reactive memory T cells had joined the SARS-CoV-2 response. Contracting CD4+ clones appeared mostly in the CM and EM memory subsets, whereas CD8+ clones were enriched in EMRA. The study included only a couple of mild cases, and larger cohorts that include severe cases with pre-infection samples were judged to be necessary. Clones that contracted from day 15 to 85 showed balanced CD4/CD8 phenotypes, whereas a second wave of clones that expanded from day 15 to 37 leaned towards CD4+.

The germline V gene encodes CDR1 SGHDT and CDR2 YYEEEE. From the cysteine through the phenylalanine, the CDR3 covers 15 amino acids. The CDR3 DNA has 45 bases and is translated from base 1. PBMCs were isolated by Ficoll-Paque density gradient centrifugation. TCRdb shows the sequencer as Illumina NovaSeq 6000. TCRalpha and TCRbeta cDNA libraries were constructed by 5'RACE with constant-segment primers, with sample barcodes and unique molecular identifiers being introduced. RNA was extracted from every sample with Trizol reagent. Amplification of the libraries took two PCR steps, and the second step added a second sample barcode plus Illumina TruSeq adapters. The libraries were sequenced on an Illumina NovaSeq using 2 x 150 bp paired-end reads. As for the original processing: Reads were demultiplexed and collapsed into UMI-guided consensus sequences with migec v1.2.7. Using mixcr v2.1.11, UMI consensuses were aligned to TRA and TRB V and J templates and then assembled into clonotypes. A clonotype was counted as expanded or contracted only if both edgeR and NoisET called the change significant, with noise models trained on biological replicates. For edgeR calls, the cutoffs were a false discovery rate-adjusted p below 0.01 and a log2 fold-change threshold of 1. As an exploratory analysis of dynamics, max-normalized trajectories of the 1000 most abundant clonotypes were examined with PCA combined with hierarchical clustering. Separately sequenced CD4+ and CD8+ repertoires were used to assign the CD4 or CD8 phenotype of responding clones. Starting from the raw public reads, TCRdb applied fastp trimming at Q25, assembled clones with MiXCR and retained in-frame beta chains. Identical CDR3 proteins give one entry, which carries the most common genes and DNA. The V and J calls here are based on TCRdb, not the publication. The sample yields approximately 560,000 distinct CDR3 sequences; roughly 17% were counted once. Roughly 8.2% of the sample is in the top ten clones.

The receptor's source is an adult woman who had mild COVID-19 (a few samples of this study predate the infection). The sample titles of this study are shuffled in the database, so cell type and time point are left out; the donor was told from shared clones. The V gene is TRBV5-6 and the J gene is TRBJ2-2; 7 nucleotides in the junction match TRBD1. The sequenced material came from PBMCs or a T cell subset sorted from them (not recorded which). The CDR3 amino acid sequence is: CARSFAGGNTGELFF. The nucleotide sequence reads TGTGCCAGAAGCTTCGCAGGGGGGAACACCGGGGAGCTGTTTTTT.